Detailed here is one TCR beta chain. Antigen: not known. The CDR3 end falls 3 residues outside the read, so it is completed with the germline J gene. The sample comes from a study of T cells in women clearing cervical HPV infection. Looking at the study overall: For cases, blood was sampled a median approximately 150 days after lesion detection, interquartile range roughly 80 to 230 days.

General study points: Cases carried less TRBV6-7 than controls: about 0.1% versus 0.15%.

Using immunoSEQ multiplex PCR, the repertoire was profiled, and TCRdb retains in-frame clones only, with some absent. The table lists under 45,000 clones, with 4.8% in the top ten. After removal of 1 base from V and 1 base from J, the junction contained 2 bases not matched to a gene. This CDR3 spans 15 amino acids. Germline CDR1 and CDR2: SGHDT and YYEEEE. This chain links TRBV5-6 with TRBJ2-5, with 9 bases fitting TRBD2. Sequenced sample: blood buffy coat. This TCR was recovered from a woman aged 18-70 years with a cervical HPV16 infection that either progressed to CIN3+ or cleared (not recorded which). CDR3 residues: CASSLKRGAQETQYF. Partial CDR3 DNA: TGTGCCAGCAGCTTGAAGCGGGGGGCCCAAGAGACC.